Listed here is a single T cell receptor (beta chain). Its specific antigen is unknown. No much larger clone is present one base from it, and per-base qualities are unavailable. In total, 500 to 700 healthy bone marrow donors made up the cohort. All cohort members were sampled while nominally healthy, although unrecorded immune exposures were likely present. The donor tested CMV seronegative, placing the donor among the 352 seronegative members of the cohort. A peripheral blood sample was collected from each donor, and TCR beta sequencing was performed on peripheral blood mononuclear cells. The Qiagen DNeasy Blood Extraction Kit was used to extract genomic DNA from the blood cell samples. The record originates from a study of cytomegalovirus exposure and HLA in healthy donors (dated by TCRdb to the late 2010s). Concerning the study at large: According to an earlier analysis of a few hundred of the donors, roughly 180 million T cells yielded over 100 million unique TCR beta sequences and about 280 Gb of sequence data. A later analysis re-examined previously published TCR beta repertoires from more than 650 donors and added high-resolution HLA genotyping to investigate patterns of TCR occurrence. Every repertoire in the discovery cohort had been generated on one and the same sequencing platform. In the later analysis, no new phenotypic data were used to find candidate immune exposures; instead, reliance was placed on TCR beta sequences and their occurrence across donors. An early release covering just under 650 HLA-typed donors comprised about 290 gigabases of sequencing data and 65 million to 100 million unique TCR sequences. Donor age, sex, ethnicity and CMV serostatus were compiled alongside the repertoire data. The study combined high-throughput TCR immunosequencing, statistical association of individual TCRs with disease status, and machine learning to predict cytomegalovirus infection status. Across about 380 genotyped donors of the cohort, an average of approximately 240,000 unique TCR beta nucleotide sequences per donor were sequenced, and approximately 17% of those sequences were non-productive. The genetic ancestry cluster associated with self-reported Caucasian donors included about four fifths of the 398 genotyped donors. The number of donors typed differed by locus, with about 620-630 for A, B, C, DRB1 and DQB1, roughly 520 for DQA1, 600 to 610 for DPA1, and 450 to 480 for DPB1. In addition to the first cohort of 500 to 850 subjects, a separate validation cohort of 100 to 150 different subjects was used. The study aimed to test whether signatures of past pathogen exposure could be identified by cataloging public T cell receptors. In a later genetic analysis, genome-wide SNP genotypes for about 55% of the roughly 700 donors were used, and that subset was treated as a discovery cohort. HLA typing covered class I and class II loci at four-digit resolution. Several DR-DQ haplotypes were handled as single units for association and clustering, since linkage in the cohort was strong. An earlier analysis of 587 of the donors applied high-throughput TCR beta sequencing to assess whether each TCR beta V gene segment acted as functional or pseudogenic. Using immunosequencing, the study profiled T cell repertoires from about 650 subjects and related those repertoires to cytomegalovirus serostatus. Paper-wide results and their limitations: Cytomegalovirus status was reported to be diagnosed by the classifier with high specificity and sensitivity in both the original and validation cohorts. Correlated functional status among segregating V segments might reflect linkage disequilibrium, but an unknown experimental factor could not be ruled out. Most CMV-associated TCR beta chains appeared to be HLA-restricted in a later analysis, and the HLA associations seemed to be driven largely by CMV exposure. The authors suggested that the approach could potentially be generalized to other disease states and immunological phenotypes. According to a later genetic analysis, donors in an Asian-associated ancestry cluster had fewer N-insertions in productive TCRs than the approximately 670-donor mean. In a later analysis, HLA-associated TCR beta chains were found to be more clonally expanded and to have lower generation probabilities than equally common non-associated chains. Most TCR sequences were observed very rarely across donors, whereas some public TCRs were present in many individuals. When HLA alleles, especially DR and DQ, strongly co-occurred, attributing TCR associations to individual alleles was difficult. The cohort was sequenced for TCR beta chains only, and without alpha or paired-chain data the features that could be detected were limited. A further reported finding was that TCR beta sequences accurately predicted the HLA-A and HLA-B alleles for most subjects in the first cohort. Three of the identified cytomegalovirus-associated TCR beta chains were confirmed in vitro to be specific for cytomegalovirus antigens. An earlier analysis of several hundred of the donors showed that most TCR beta V segments appeared in productive rearrangements either about 90% or about 30% of the time, which broadly matched IMGT annotations. Immune exposure information for the cohort was limited to CMV serostatus. According to a later analysis, TCR association rates differed among HLA loci, with DRB1 alleles showing the most associated TCRs and HLA-C alleles showing the fewest. A cluster of highly shared sequence variants was judged likely to represent a technical artifact of the sequencing pipeline. The study gave a list of some 150 TCR beta chains associated with cytomegalovirus. Specific HLA alleles were associated with over 15,000 TCR beta sequences at a false discovery rate of 0.05 in a later analysis. Because some donors lacked HLA typing at each locus, the association tests relied only on the typed subset. A later analysis reported that several top co-occurrence clusters appeared linked to parvovirus B19, influenza, CMV and Epstein-Barr virus. Roughly uniform sequencing depth across donors was assumed in presence/absence analyses, although this assumption may not hold. The earlier analysis of a few hundred of the donors excluded some 16 rarely observed V segments, including chromosome 9 orphons, because counts were too low. V-gene and J-gene trimming of TCR beta chains was associated with a missense DCLRE1C variant in a later genetic analysis, and the association was replicated in an independent cohort.

Library method: the immunoSEQ multiplex PCR assay. For the multiplex PCR, a mixture combining 60 forward primers for TCR Vbeta segments and 13 reverse primers for TCR Jbeta segments was used. The CDR3 region of rearranged TCR beta genes was amplified from genomic DNA with a multiplex PCR assay. The amplified TCR beta libraries were sequenced on the Illumina HiSeq System as 87-base-pair reads. The authors' analysis ran thus. A later analysis counted about 80 million unique TCR beta chains across the 500 to 850 repertoires, and roughly 9.9 million of these chains were shared by at least two donors. A nearest-neighbor algorithm error-corrected the raw reads and collapsed the reads into unique sequences, merging closely related sequences to remove PCR and sequencing errors. V, D and J gene segments were assigned by aligning CDR3 sequences to IMGT reference sequences. Each retained sequence needed at least a six-nucleotide match to both a V gene segment and a J gene segment. Rearrangements were called productive when the CDR3 lacked stop codons and stayed in frame with V and J; all others were non-productive. Following IMGT convention, CDR3 was defined as the stretch from the second conserved V-encoded cysteine up to the conserved J-encoded phenylalanine. In an earlier analysis of 587 of the donors, sequences lacking an unambiguous match to a single V gene segment were excluded. An earlier analysis of several hundred of the donors called V segments functional above 56.7% productive rearrangements and segregating when the between-donor standard deviation exceeded 5%. A statistical classification framework was built to diagnose cytomegalovirus status from the catalog of TCR beta chain sequences. A later analysis assigned V and J genes by comparing TCR nucleotide sequences with IMGT/GENE-DB human TR gene sequences. The TCRdist pipeline was used in a later analysis to assign CDR3 sequences and most-parsimonious VDJ recombination scenarios. A later analysis defined each TCR beta chain by its CDR3 amino acid sequence plus V-gene family, and excluded reads lacking a unique V-gene family. In a later analysis, around 650 highly shared, low-generation-probability nucleotide sequences were removed to address suspected cross-contamination and a sequencing artifact. In a later analysis, a clonal expansion index was calculated for each public chain from normalized within-repertoire ranks of inferred template counts. In a later analysis, generation probabilities were computed using a VDJ recombination model fitted to out-of-frame rearrangements, and the results were checked against IGoR. Hypergeometric tests were used in a later analysis to score TCR-TCR, TCR-HLA and TCR-CMV co-occurrence, with a repertoire-size bias correction applied to the TCR pairs. In a later analysis, false discovery rates were estimated by permuting HLA or CMV assignments 20 times. In a later analysis, co-occurring TCRs were grouped using DBSCAN, and TCRdist sequence similarity was added for clustering within HLA-allele-positive subsets. For co-occurrence clustering, repertoires with fewer than 30,000 or more than 120,000 public chains were excluded, along with 5 or 6 repertoires with anomalous nucleotide sharing. As stored in TCRdb, this immuneACCESS dataset retains in-frame rearrangements with V and J assigned. A fraction of the clones does not appear; measured against another copy, unresolved V genes explain less than half of the discrepancy, and the remainder lacks a known reason. The DNA was the basis for D and trimming; V, J and clone size are from that table. This sample lists some 95,000 clones; 75% to 85% were detected once. The ten largest account for 4.5% to 5.5% of the sample.

Material: PBMCs. The sequence derives from a woman aged 40 to 50 in good health and CMV-seronegative.

The CDR3 is CASSSGQGFPTGYTF. The base sequence is TGTGCCAGCAGTTCCGGACAGGGGTTCCCAACTGGCTACACCTTC. The rearrangement joined TRBV6-5 to TRBJ1-2; TRBD1 fits 9 bases in the junction. Ends trimmed: V by 4 bases, J by 7 bases; bases unmatched to a gene: 10. For CDR1 and CDR2, the germline V gene lists MNHEY and SVGAGI. The CDR3 holds 15 amino acids from the cysteine to the phenylalanine. Kept here is only the CDR3 DNA, which spans 45 bases and is read in frame from base 1.